A selection of T cell receptor beta chains follows, all from one sample in a study of blood T cell repertoires in COVID-19. TCRdb's copy holds only in-frame clones and misses some; the assay was immunoSEQ multiplex PCR. The sample lists more than 75,000 clones; around 85% were seen once. Sequencing input: peripheral blood. The receptors shown here come from a woman in her sixties or seventies with acute or convalescent COVID-19. Each CDR3 is given with its conserved first and last residue. Fields, in order: D gene, CDR3 length, clone size, V gene, J gene, CDR3 protein, CDR3 DNA. A D gene is named only where the DNA matches it firmly. Clone sizes are given selectively: once, few, many, or a class where the clone is expanded.

TRBD2	16	.	TRBV6-5	TRBJ2-1	CASSYGGTSGRYEQFF	TGTGCCAGCAGTTACGGTGGGACTAGCGGGAGGTATGAGCAGTTCTTC
TRBD2	16	.	TRBV9	TRBJ2-1	CASKPPGTVAGSEQFF	TGTGCCAGCAAACCACCAGGCACGGTAGCGGGTAGCGAGCAGTTCTTC
TRBD1	15	.	TRBV29-1	TRBJ2-1	CSVGPWSGGYNEQFF	TGCAGCGTTGGGCCCTGGTCAGGGGGCTACAATGAGCAGTTCTTC
TRBD1	16	.	TRBV5-1	TRBJ1-1	CASSPQGGEVNTEAFF	TGCGCCAGCAGCCCACAGGGGGGGGAGGTGAACACTGAAGCTTTCTTT
TRBD2	16	.	TRBV6-2/TRBV6-3	TRBJ2-1	CASSWGGLAEYNEQFF	TGTGCCAGCAGTTGGGGGGGACTAGCGGAATACAATGAGCAGTTCTTC
.	15	.	TRBV4-3	TRBJ2-1	CASSQGDRSYNEQFF	TGCGCCAGCAGCCAGGGAGATAGGTCCTACAATGAGCAGTTCTTC
TRBD2	20	.	TRBV4-1	TRBJ2-3	CASSQGRTGTSGGSTDTQYF	TGCGCCAGCAGCCAGGGGAGGACCGGGACTAGCGGGGGTAGCACAGATACGCAGTATTTT
.	15	once	TRBV6-2/TRBV6-3	TRBJ2-2	CASSPLGRAPGELFF	TGTGCCAGCAGTCCCCTCGGCAGGGCGCCCGGGGAGCTGTTTTTT
TRBD2	17	.	TRBV10-3	TRBJ2-1	CAISKYQGLAGGYEQFF	TGTGCCATCAGTAAATACCAGGGACTAGCGGGGGGTTATGAGCAGTTCTTC
.	14	.	TRBV6-2/TRBV6-3	TRBJ2-5	CASSYPDSGETQYF	TGTGCCAGCAGTTACCCCGACAGCGGGGAGACCCAGTACTTC
.	14	once	TRBV4-2	TRBJ2-5	CASSPEVQLETQYF	TGTGCCAGCAGCCCCGAGGTTCAGTTAGAGACCCAGTACTTC
TRBD1	15	once	TRBV10-3	TRBJ1-5	CAIGNTGGENQPQHF	TGTGCCATCGGAAATACAGGGGGGGAAAATCAGCCCCAGCATTTT
.	14	.	TRBV6-2/TRBV6-3	TRBJ1-2	CASSPIQGRVGYTF	TGTGCCAGCAGCCCCATCCAGGGTAGGGTTGGCTACACCTTC
.	13	.	TRBV6-5	TRBJ1-2	CASSPQGTYGYTF	TGTGCCAGCAGTCCACAGGGTACCTATGGCTACACCTTC
TRBD2	15	few	TRBV19	TRBJ2-1	CASSILAGGVYEQFF	TGTGCCAGTAGTATTTTAGCGGGAGGAGTCTATGAGCAGTTCTTC
.	15	.	TRBV27	TRBJ2-1	CASSLSPGARNEQFF	TGTGCCAGCAGTTTAAGTCCGGGAGCAAGGAATGAGCAGTTCTTC
TRBD2	14	.	TRBV6-2/TRBV6-3	TRBJ2-1	CASSPITGGDEQFF	TGTGCCAGCAGTCCCATTACGGGAGGGGATGAGCAGTTCTTC
.	15	few	TRBV6-6	TRBJ1-1	CASSYSGSRSTEAFF	TGTGCCAGCAGTTACTCTGGCTCCCGATCCACTGAAGCTTTCTTT
TRBD2	17	.	TRBV11-2	TRBJ2-3	CASSPGLAGVSTDTQYF	TGTGCCAGCAGCCCCGGACTAGCGGGGGTTTCCACAGATACGCAGTATTTT
TRBD1	15	few	TRBV7-9	TRBJ1-2	CASSPTSTGSYGYTF	TGTGCCAGCAGCCCAACTTCGACAGGGTCCTATGGCTACACCTTC
TRBD1	17	.	TRBV7-6	TRBJ1-1	CASSLAPQGAGNTEAFF	TGTGCCAGCAGCTTAGCTCCCCAGGGGGCGGGGAACACTGAAGCTTTCTTT
.	15	few	TRBV15	TRBJ2-2	CATSAQGRATGELFF	TGTGCCACCAGCGCGCAGGGGAGGGCTACCGGGGAGCTGTTTTTT
TRBD1	15	.	TRBV19	TRBJ2-2	CASRTGQGRTGELFF	TGTGCCAGTAGGACCGGACAGGGGAGAACCGGGGAGCTGTTTTTT
.	11	.	TRBV6-5	TRBJ2-5	CASRREETQYF	TGTGCCAGCAGGAGAGAAGAGACCCAGTACTTC
TRBD1	16	few	TRBV10-1	TRBJ1-1	CASSDQRTGQNTEAFF	TGCGCCAGCAGTGACCAACGGACAGGACAAAACACTGAAGCTTTCTTT
TRBD1	13	.	TRBV18	TRBJ1-1	CASSPPDRGEAFF	TGTGCCAGCTCACCGCCGGACAGGGGGGAAGCTTTCTTT
TRBD2	15	.	TRBV27	TRBJ2-3	CASSSQRGVTDTQYF	TGTGCCAGCAGTTCCCAGCGGGGAGTCACAGATACGCAGTATTTT
TRBD2	18	few	TRBV7-6	TRBJ2-1	CASSQRLAGEPSYNEQFF	TGTGCCAGCAGCCAAAGACTAGCGGGAGAACCCTCCTACAATGAGCAGTTCTTC
.	13	.	TRBV2	TRBJ1-1	CASRPTGNTEAFF	TGTGCCAGCAGGCCCACAGGGAACACTGAAGCTTTCTTT
TRBD2	15	.	TRBV19	TRBJ2-1	CASSITSGAYNEQFF	TGTGCCAGTAGTATTACTAGCGGTGCCTACAATGAGCAGTTCTTC